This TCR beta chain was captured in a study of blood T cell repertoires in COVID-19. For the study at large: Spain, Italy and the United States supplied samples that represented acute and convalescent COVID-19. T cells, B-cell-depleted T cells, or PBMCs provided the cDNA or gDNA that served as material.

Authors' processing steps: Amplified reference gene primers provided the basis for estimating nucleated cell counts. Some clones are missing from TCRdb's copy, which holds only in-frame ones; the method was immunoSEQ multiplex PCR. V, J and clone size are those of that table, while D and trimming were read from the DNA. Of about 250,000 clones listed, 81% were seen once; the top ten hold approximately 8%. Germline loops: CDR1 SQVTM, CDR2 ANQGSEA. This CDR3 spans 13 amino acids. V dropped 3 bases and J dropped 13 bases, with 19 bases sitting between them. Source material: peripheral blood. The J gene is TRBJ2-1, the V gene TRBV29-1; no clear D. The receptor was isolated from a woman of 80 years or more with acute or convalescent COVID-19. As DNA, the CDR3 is TGCAGCGTTGACCTGAGGCCGGATCATAGCCAGTTCTTC. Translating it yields CSVDLRPDHSQFF.